This T cell receptor (beta chain) was captured in a study of blood T cell repertoires in COVID-19. Study context: Acute-phase and convalescent COVID-19 samples originated in the United States, Italy and Spain. The cDNA or gDNA used as material had been derived from T cells, B-cell-depleted T cells, or PBMCs.

Original handling: Nucleated cell counts were estimated from reference gene primer amplification. Generated by immunoSEQ multiplex PCR, the TCRdb table keeps only in-frame clones and is missing some. V, J and clone size were drawn from that table, and D and trimming were deduced from the DNA. The table has around 140,000 clones, about nine tenths seen once; the top ten hold over 2%. The CDR3 extends over 14 amino acids. Germline CDR1 is GTSNPN and CDR2 is SVGIG (reference sequence). In regard to this clone: One end of the junction fails to match germline, which may point to a read error.

This sequence originates from a man aged 45-60 years with active COVID-19. The material sequenced was peripheral blood. The chain employs TRBV30 and TRBJ2-7, with 7 nucleotides matching TRBD1. The DNA for the CDR3 is TGTGCCTGGAGTGTCGGGTTTGGACAGGTGAGATTGGACTTC. The encoded protein is CAWSVGFGQVRLDF.